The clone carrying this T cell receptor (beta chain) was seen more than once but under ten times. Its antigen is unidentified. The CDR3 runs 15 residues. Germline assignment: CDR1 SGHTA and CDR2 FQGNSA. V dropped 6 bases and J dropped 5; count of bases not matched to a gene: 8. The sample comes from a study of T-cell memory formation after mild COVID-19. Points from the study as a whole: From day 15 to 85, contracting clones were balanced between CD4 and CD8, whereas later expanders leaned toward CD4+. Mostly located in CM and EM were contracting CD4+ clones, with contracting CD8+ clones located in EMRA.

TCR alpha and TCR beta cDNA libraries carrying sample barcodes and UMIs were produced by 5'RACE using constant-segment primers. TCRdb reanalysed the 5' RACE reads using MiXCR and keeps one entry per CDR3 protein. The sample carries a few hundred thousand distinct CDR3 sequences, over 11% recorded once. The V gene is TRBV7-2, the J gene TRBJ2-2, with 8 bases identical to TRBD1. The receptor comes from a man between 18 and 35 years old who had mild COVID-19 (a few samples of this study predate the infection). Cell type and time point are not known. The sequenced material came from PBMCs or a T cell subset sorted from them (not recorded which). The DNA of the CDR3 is TGTGCCAGCAGACCCGGACAGGGTGGGACCGGGGAGCTGTTTTTT. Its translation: CASRPGQGGTGELFF.